The 25 T cell receptor beta chains given below trace back to one sample, sequenced in a study of cytomegalovirus exposure and HLA in healthy donors. 13 Jbeta primers and 60 Vbeta primers were used for the PCR. Profiled with immunoSEQ multiplex PCR; TCRdb holds only in-frame clones, not every one. The sample lists 92,000 or so clones, less than 80% seen once, with 20% to 25% in the top ten. Sequenced sample: PBMCs. The receptor source for this set is a woman aged 45 to 65 in good health and CMV-seropositive.

V and J are TRBV7-9 and TRBJ2-2, with 8 bases that match TRBD1. Per the germline V gene, CDR1 is SEHNR and CDR2 is FQNEAQ (reference sequence). The CDR3 consists of 16 residues. Trimming cost V 2 bases and J 0 bases; bases outside gene matches: 2. CDR3 bases: TGTGCCAGCAGCTTAAGGACAGGGCCGAACACCGGGGAGCTGTTTTTT. This encodes CASSLRTGPNTGELFF.

The chain has TRBV10-3 and TRBJ2-1, with 11 bases that match TRBD2. The length of the CDR3 is 14 residues. Germline lookup yields CDR1 ENHRY and CDR2 SYGVKD. The trim removed 4 bases at V and 9 bases at J, leaving 5 bases unmatched. CDR3 region: CAISASGGFGEQFF. The CDR3 DNA reads as TGTGCCATCAGTGCTAGCGGGGGGTTTGGTGAGCAGTTCTTC.

The chain carries TRBV7-2 and TRBJ1-6; D is unresolved. The CDR3 is 14 amino acids. The V end was cut by 6 bases, the J end by 2 bases, with 8 bases between. The germline CDR1 and CDR2 sequences are SGHTA and FQGNSA. Written as DNA, the CDR3 is TGTGCCAGCAGACAACAACCCTATAATTCACCCCTCCACTTT. This gives the protein CASRQQPYNSPLHF.

The chain carries TRBV28 and TRBJ2-7, with 9 bases matching TRBD2. CDR3 size: 15 residues. J lost 7 bases, V lost 2 bases, and 9 bases had no gene match. The germline V gene encodes CDR1 MDHEN and CDR2 SYDVKM. CDR3 coding DNA: TGTGCCAGCAGTTTAGGTCTAGCGGGGAAGGGTGAGCAGTACTTC. Its protein is CASSLGLAGKGEQYF. Looking up the rest from reference TRBV28 and TRBJ2-7 gives the full variable domain: DVKVTQSSRYLVKRTGEKVFLECVQDMDHENMFWYRQDPGLGLRLIYFSYDVKMKEKGDIPEGYSVSREKKERFSLILESASTNQTSMYLCASSLGLAGKGEQYFGPGTRLTVT.

This clone was observed a single time. One end of the junction fails to match germline, which may point to a read error. DNA of the CDR3: TGTGCCAGCAGGGAAGGTGGGGCCAGAGAAGGCTACACCTTC. Its translation is CASREGGAREGYTF. V and J are TRBV2 and TRBJ1-2, with D perhaps TRBD1 (5 bases). The CDR3 has 14 residues. Germline lookup yields CDR1 SNHLY and CDR2 FYNNEI.

The chain carries TRBV11-2 and TRBJ2-7; maybe TRBD2 (7 bases). Trimming removed 0 bases at V and 7 bases at J, with 16 bases between. This CDR3 contains 15 residues. Germline V gene data show CDR1 as SGHAT and CDR2 as FQNNGV. The CDR3 DNA sequence: TGTGCCAGCAGCTTAGACGAGGGGGGGTCCCTTGAGCAGTACTTC. This sequence encodes CASSLDEGGSLEQYF.

V and J are TRBV5-5 and TRBJ1-5; 12 nucleotides line up with TRBD1. CDR1 and CDR2 from the germline V gene are SGHKS and YYEKEE (reference sequence). Unmatched junction bases numbered 8, after V lost 0 bases and J lost 7 bases. The CDR3 length is 17 residues. The CDR3 bases are TGTGCCAGCAGCTTGGGAGAGGGGACAGGGGGCACCCAGCCCCAGCATTTT. Protein product: CASSLGEGTGGTQPQHF.

The sample holds a few counts of this clone. The V call is TRBV30, the J call TRBJ2-2; possible D gene TRBD2, 5 bases. The germline V gene has CDR1 GTSNPN and CDR2 SVGIG (reference sequence). CDR3 length: 14 residues. V dropped 4 bases and J dropped 1 base, with 10 bases sitting between them. This CDR3 is CAWISDQNTGELFF. As DNA, the CDR3 is TGTGCCTGGATTAGCGATCAGAACACCGGGGAGCTGTTTTTT.

V gene TRBV14 combines with J gene TRBJ1-6; D not resolved. Trimming removed 0 bases at V and 9 bases at J, with 6 bases between. Germline V gene sequence: CDR1 SGHDN, CDR2 FVKESK. The CDR3 runs 13 residues. CDR3 amino acids: CASSQESRSPLHF. The DNA of the CDR3 is TGTGCCAGCAGCCAAGAGTCTCGTTCACCCCTCCACTTT.

The chain joins TRBV27 to TRBJ1-5; D not certain. The CDR3 has 16 amino acids. From germline, CDR1 is MNHEY and CDR2 SMNVEV (reference sequence). V lost 2 bases, J lost 5 bases, and 16 bases lay in between. This chain's CDR3 is CASSLGSVAGDQPQHF. For the CDR3, the DNA is TGTGCCAGCAGTTTAGGCTCGGTCGCAGGCGATCAGCCCCAGCATTTT.

The chain uses TRBV2 and TRBJ2-6; no clear D. CDR3 length: 14 residues. The V gene's germline CDR1 is SNHLY and CDR2 FYNNEI. Trimming took off 3 bases at V and 2 bases at J, with 5 bases between the two ends. CDR3 region: CASSDPAGANVLTF. The CDR3 nucleotides read TGTGCCAGCAGTGACCCGGCTGGGGCCAACGTCCTGACTTTC. Full variable domain (rest looked up from reference TRBV2 and TRBJ2-6): EPEVTQTPSHQVTQMGQEVILRCVPISNHLYFYWYRQILGQKVEFLVSFYNNEISEKSEIFDDQFSVERPDGSNFTLKIRSTKLEDSAMYFCASSDPAGANVLTFGAGSRLTVL.

The V and J genes are TRBV6-1 and TRBJ2-7; no firm D call. This CDR3 region has 15 residues. Germline V lookup: CDR1 MNHNS, CDR2 SASEGT. Trimming pared 5 bases from V and 2 bases from J, leaving 16 bases between. This CDR3 is CASSRTEFTPYEQYF. As DNA, the CDR3 is TGTGCCAGCAGTAGAACAGAGTTTACACCCTACGAGCAGTACTTC.

This clone has a handful of counts. V and J are TRBV7-2 and TRBJ1-1; 8 nucleotides align to TRBD1. CDR1 SGHTA and CDR2 FQGNSA come from the germline V gene. The J segment lost 4 bases and the V segment lost 0 bases, leaving 4 bases of the junction unmatched. The CDR3 is 15 residues long. CDR3 coding DNA: TGTGCCAGCAGCTTAGCCGCCGGACAGGGCACTGAAGCTTTCTTT. Amino acid sequence: CASSLAAGQGTEAFF.

This clone was picked up a small number of times. The rearrangement joins TRBV7-9 to TRBJ2-2, with 7 bases that match TRBD2. J gave up 4 bases and V 5 bases, and 7 bases lay outside the gene matches. The germline V gene has CDR1 SEHNR and CDR2 FQNEAQ (reference sequence). This CDR3 has 15 amino acids. This CDR3 reads CASSPTGGSTGELFF. The CDR3 DNA is TGTGCCAGCAGCCCTACCGGGGGGAGCACCGGGGAGCTGTTTTTT.

CDR3 nucleotide sequence: TGCGCCAGCAGCTTGGGCCAGGGGGCGTTTGTGGGCACTGAAGCTTTCTTT. Translating it yields CASSLGQGAFVGTEAFF. The chain recombines TRBV5-1 with TRBJ1-1; 8 positions agree with TRBD1. The CDR3 loop spans 17 amino acids. In germline, CDR1 is SGHRS, CDR2 YFSETQ. V gave up 0 bases and J gave up 4 bases; unmatched junction bases: 11. Full variable domain (missing parts from reference TRBV5-1 and TRBJ1-1): KAGVTQTPRYLIKTRGQQVTLSCSPISGHRSVSWYQQTPGQGLQFLFEYFSETQRNKGNFPGRFSGRQFSNSRSEMNVSTLELGDSALYLCASSLGQGAFVGTEAFFGQGTRLTVV.

The gene calls are TRBV5-3 and TRBJ1-5; D not resolved. TRBV5-3 is recorded as an ORF, its role being uncertain. Trimming shortened V by 2 bases and J by 3 bases, and 6 bases separated the two germline ends. CDR3 length: 13 amino acids. The CDR3 coding sequence is TGTGCCAGAAGCTTAGAGAACAATCAGCCCCAGCATTTT. Its translation: CARSLENNQPQHF.

This clone occurred a few times. The V call is TRBV30, the J call TRBJ1-5; 9 nucleotides match TRBD1. CDR1 GTSNPN and CDR2 SVGIG come from the germline V gene (reference sequence). The trim removed 5 bases at V and 6 bases at J, leaving 11 bases unmatched. The CDR3 consists of 15 residues. CDR3 protein: CAWSPSGTGFQPQHF. CDR3 nucleotides: TGTGCCTGGTCTCCTTCCGGGACAGGGTTTCAGCCCCAGCATTTT.

The gene calls are TRBV7-8 and TRBJ2-2, with 9 bases fitting TRBD1. The CDR3 is 17 amino acids. Germline V gene data show CDR1 as SGHVS and CDR2 as FQNEAQ. Trimming removed 5 bases from V and 3 bases from J; junction bases left unmatched: 10. The DNA of the CDR3 is TGTGCCAGCAGCCGACCACGGGACAGGGTAGACACCGGGGAGCTGTTTTTT. It encodes CASSRPRDRVDTGELFF.

This rearrangement joins TRBV5-1 to TRBJ1-1; TRBD1 matches 7 bases. From germline, CDR1 is SGHRS and CDR2 YFSETQ. The CDR3 consists of 14 residues. V trimming: 5 bases; J trimming: 8 bases; junction bases outside the gene matches: 12. CDR3 amino acids: CASSPLPGQNEAFF. Here the CDR3 DNA reads TGCGCCAGCAGTCCTCTACCGGGACAGAACGAAGCTTTCTTT.

J is TRBJ1-5 and V is TRBV30, with D possibly matching TRBD1 (5 bases). V lost 0 bases and J lost 3, with 9 bases in between. The CDR3 runs 14 residues. Germline CDR1 reads GTSNPN; CDR2 reads SVGIG (reference sequence). CDR3: CAWSVTTVNQPQHF. The CDR3 region has the DNA TGTGCCTGGAGTGTGACGACAGTCAATCAGCCCCAGCATTTT.

CDR3 sequence: CATSRGTASSYNEQFF. The CDR3 DNA sequence: TGTGCCACCAGCAGAGGGACAGCCAGCTCCTACAATGAGCAGTTCTTC. The V gene is TRBV15, the J gene TRBJ2-1; tentatively, D is TRBD1 (6 bases). The CDR3 is 16 amino acids. Germline CDR1 reads LNHNV; CDR2 reads YYDKDF (reference sequence). V lost 1 base to trimming and J lost 0 bases, with 10 bases between them.

This clone occurred a few times. This chain connects TRBV6-6 to TRBJ2-6; D is ambiguous. Between the trimmed V and J ends, which lost 8 bases and 4 bases, there was a span of 9 bases. The germline gives CDR1 MNHNY, CDR2 SVGAGI (reference sequence). This CDR3 contains 13 residues. The CDR3 DNA follows: TGTGCCAGCCACTTGTCCGGGGCCAACGTCCTGACTTTC. This encodes CASHLSGANVLTF.

V usage is TRBV5-1 and J usage is TRBJ2-3; D unclear. The CDR3 has 15 amino acids. V was pared by 4 bases and J by 4 bases, with 16 bases between. The germline V gene has CDR1 SGHRS and CDR2 YFSETQ. CDR3 bases: TGCGCCAGCAGCCTAGGAAGTGCTTGGGCAGATACGCAGTATTTT. Translation: CASSLGSAWADTQYF.

The V and J genes are TRBV4-3 and TRBJ2-3; D not resolved. The length of the CDR3 is 13 residues. Per the germline V gene, CDR1 is LGHNA and CDR2 is YSLEER. The V and J ends lost 1 base and 6 bases respectively, with 8 bases between them. DNA of the CDR3: TGCGCCAGCAGCCAAGGATCCGGGGATACGCAGTATTTT. Encoded protein: CASSQGSGDTQYF.

The sample holds a few counts of this clone. The J gene is TRBJ1-5, the V gene TRBV7-9; 8 bases align to TRBD1. The CDR3 spans 16 residues. After removal of 1 base from V and 0 bases from J, the junction contained 2 bases not matched to a gene. The germline V gene encodes CDR1 SEHNR and CDR2 FQNEAQ (reference sequence). The CDR3 loop reads CASSLGQGYSNQPQHF. In nucleotides, the CDR3 is TGTGCCAGCAGCTTAGGACAGGGGTATAGCAATCAGCCCCAGCATTTT.